In its sample, the clone carrying this TCR beta chain ranks as medium-sized (0.01 to 0.1%). Antigen specificity is unknown. CDR1 is LGHNA and CDR2 is YNFKEQ in the germline V gene. The CDR3 covers 12 residues. V was shortened by 4 bases and J by 3 bases, with 6 bases between the two germline ends. A constant-region primer served to make TCR beta cDNA from roughly 500 ng total RNA. Employing slightly modified ARM-PCR, three nested multiplex PCR rounds were run, and these gave rise to the TCR beta libraries. A C-beta reverse primer was combined with TRBV1-TRBV30 forward primers in the first two PCR rounds, and each round had approximately 10 cycles. A single record per CDR3 protein comes from TCRdb applying MiXCR to the multiplex PCR reads. The table has 20,000 to 25,000 distinct CDR3 sequences, about 80% seen once. This sample was included in a study of tumor-infiltrating lymphocytes in primary liver carcinoma.

Each 20-30 mg portion of unsorted bulk tissue served as the source for co-extraction of RNA and DNA. Among the patients, all had chronic HBV infection and none had been treated. Every tumor contributed samples taken at five separate regions. Notes on the study in general: When set against blood, tumors had a significantly higher top-250-clone fraction (p = 0.039).

The TCR was taken from a woman younger than 45 with primary liver carcinoma and hepatitis B virus infection. Sequencing was performed on liver tumor tissue from sampling region 1. Subset given: tumor region T1, superior pole. The chain recombines TRBV4-2 with TRBJ1-2; possibly TRBD1 for D (5 bases). CDR3: CASSPGHYGYTF. The CDR3 DNA reads as TGTGCCAGCAGCCCGGGACACTATGGCTACACCTTC.